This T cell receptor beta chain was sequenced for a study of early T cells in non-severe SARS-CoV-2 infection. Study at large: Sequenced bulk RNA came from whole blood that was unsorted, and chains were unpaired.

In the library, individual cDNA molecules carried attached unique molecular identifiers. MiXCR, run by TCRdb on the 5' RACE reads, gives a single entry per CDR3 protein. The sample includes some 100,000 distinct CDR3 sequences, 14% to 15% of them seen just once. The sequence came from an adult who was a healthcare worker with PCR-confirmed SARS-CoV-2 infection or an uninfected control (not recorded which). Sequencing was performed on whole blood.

The CDR3 reads CASSLGQGLSYEQYV. In DNA, the CDR3 is TGTGCCAGCAGCCTGGGGCAGGGTCTCTCCTACGAGCAGTACGTC. V and J are TRBV5-5 and TRBJ2-7, with TRBD1 as a possible D gene (5 bases). This CDR3 is 15 amino acids long. Deletions cut 4 bases from V and 0 bases from J, with 14 bases between. In germline, CDR1 is SGHKS, CDR2 YYEKEE (reference sequence).